Listed below are T cell receptor beta chains from one sample, sequenced in a study of radiotherapy plus CTLA-4 blockade in lung cancer. Method: immunoSEQ multiplex PCR; TCRdb's copy keeps in-frame clones and lacks some. This table has roughly 97,000 clones, 65% to 75% appearing once. Material: peripheral blood, obtained from a patient treated with radiotherapy plus ipilimumab. All receptors come from a human donor with non-small cell lung cancer who had a partial response to radiotherapy plus ipilimumab. Some clones in this sample may be carry-over from other donors' samples. Each CDR3 is given with its conserved first and last residue. The D gene is left open where the match is weak. Only part of the rows carry a size: once, few, many, or a class if the clone is expanded.

j_gene	abundance	d_gene	len	v_gene	CDR3aa	CDR3nt
TRBJ2-5	-	-	15	TRBV5-4	CASSYWRAVQETQYF	TGTGCCAGCAGCTACTGGAGGGCCGTCCAGGAGACCCAGTACTTC
TRBJ1-2	-	TRBD1	13	TRBV19	CASKTGGRDGHTF	TGTGCCAGCAAAACAGGGGGCCGTGATGGCCACACCTTC
TRBJ2-1	-	-	11	TRBV11-2	CASSSTSEQFF	TGTGCCAGCAGCAGTACTAGCGAGCAGTTCTTC
TRBJ2-1	-	TRBD2	16	TRBV2	CASSLRRGGISNEQFF	TGTGCCAGCAGTCTTCGGCGGGGGGGGATCTCCAATGAGCAGTTCTTC
TRBJ1-1	-	TRBD1	13	TRBV12-5	CASGAQGAGEAFF	TGTGCTAGTGGTGCTCAGGGGGCCGGTGAAGCTTTCTTT
TRBJ1-1	-	-	13	TRBV2	CASRPSGRTEAFF	TGTGCCTCCCGACCCTCAGGGCGGACTGAAGCTTTCTTT
TRBJ2-3	few	-	18	TRBV7-9	CASSSLEAGADSTDTQYF	TGTGCCAGCAGCTCCCTGGAGGCGGGGGCGGACAGCACAGATACGCAGTATTTT
TRBJ2-2	-	TRBD1	14	TRBV25-1	CASGTGEVLGELFF	TGTGCCAGCGGGACAGGGGAGGTTCTTGGGGAGCTGTTTTTT
TRBJ2-1	-	-	11	TRBV30	CAWSPRNEQFF	TGTGCCTGGAGTCCTCGGAATGAGCAGTTCTTC
TRBJ2-5	-	TRBD2	14	TRBV11-3	CASSSPTSRETQYF	TGTGCCAGCAGCTCCCCGACTAGCCGGGAGACCCAGTACTTC
TRBJ2-3	-	TRBD2	14	TRBV9	CASSVAAGEDTQYF	TGTGCCAGCAGCGTAGCGGCGGGGGAAGATACGCAGTATTTT
TRBJ2-5	-	-	12	TRBV11-2	CASSFNQETQYF	TGTGCCAGCAGCTTTAACCAAGAGACCCAGTACTTC
TRBJ1-4	-	-	13	TRBV29-1	CSVTDVGNEKLFF	TGCAGCGTGACAGATGTGGGGAATGAAAAACTGTTTTTT
TRBJ1-2	-	TRBD1	16	TRBV2	CASSEASGTGAYGYTF	TGTGCCAGCAGTGAAGCGTCGGGGACAGGGGCCTATGGCTACACCTTC
TRBJ2-7	-	TRBD2	14	TRBV7-8	CASSLARGGSEQYF	TGTGCCAGCAGCTTAGCCCGGGGGGGCTCGGAGCAGTACTTC
TRBJ2-3	many	TRBD2	19	TRBV7-3	CASSLNSGLSSGGVDTQYF	TGTGCCAGCAGCTTAAACTCGGGGTTGTCTAGCGGGGGGGTGGATACGCAGTATTTT
TRBJ1-5	-	TRBD1	14	TRBV19	CASSSPGGSQPQHF	TGTGCCAGTAGTTCCCCAGGGGGCTCTCAGCCCCAGCATTTT
TRBJ2-3	-	-	13	TRBV29-1	CSVDWAGSDTQYF	TGCAGCGTTGATTGGGCAGGGTCAGATACGCAGTATTTT
TRBJ2-5	-	TRBD2	15	TRBV28	CASSFPSGGAKTQYF	TGTGCCAGCAGTTTCCCATCGGGGGGGGCGAAGACCCAGTACTTC
TRBJ2-5	-	TRBD2	15	TRBV7-2	CASSLVVGGQETQYF	TGTGCCAGCAGCTTAGTGGTGGGGGGGCAAGAGACCCAGTACTTC
TRBJ2-3	-	TRBD2	16	TRBV9	CASSRAGTSSFDTQYF	TGTGCCAGCAGCAGGGCGGGGACTAGCTCATTCGATACGCAGTATTTT
TRBJ2-1	-	-	12	TRBV9	CASSVAVDEQFF	TGTGCCAGCAGCGTGGCGGTAGACGAGCAGTTCTTC